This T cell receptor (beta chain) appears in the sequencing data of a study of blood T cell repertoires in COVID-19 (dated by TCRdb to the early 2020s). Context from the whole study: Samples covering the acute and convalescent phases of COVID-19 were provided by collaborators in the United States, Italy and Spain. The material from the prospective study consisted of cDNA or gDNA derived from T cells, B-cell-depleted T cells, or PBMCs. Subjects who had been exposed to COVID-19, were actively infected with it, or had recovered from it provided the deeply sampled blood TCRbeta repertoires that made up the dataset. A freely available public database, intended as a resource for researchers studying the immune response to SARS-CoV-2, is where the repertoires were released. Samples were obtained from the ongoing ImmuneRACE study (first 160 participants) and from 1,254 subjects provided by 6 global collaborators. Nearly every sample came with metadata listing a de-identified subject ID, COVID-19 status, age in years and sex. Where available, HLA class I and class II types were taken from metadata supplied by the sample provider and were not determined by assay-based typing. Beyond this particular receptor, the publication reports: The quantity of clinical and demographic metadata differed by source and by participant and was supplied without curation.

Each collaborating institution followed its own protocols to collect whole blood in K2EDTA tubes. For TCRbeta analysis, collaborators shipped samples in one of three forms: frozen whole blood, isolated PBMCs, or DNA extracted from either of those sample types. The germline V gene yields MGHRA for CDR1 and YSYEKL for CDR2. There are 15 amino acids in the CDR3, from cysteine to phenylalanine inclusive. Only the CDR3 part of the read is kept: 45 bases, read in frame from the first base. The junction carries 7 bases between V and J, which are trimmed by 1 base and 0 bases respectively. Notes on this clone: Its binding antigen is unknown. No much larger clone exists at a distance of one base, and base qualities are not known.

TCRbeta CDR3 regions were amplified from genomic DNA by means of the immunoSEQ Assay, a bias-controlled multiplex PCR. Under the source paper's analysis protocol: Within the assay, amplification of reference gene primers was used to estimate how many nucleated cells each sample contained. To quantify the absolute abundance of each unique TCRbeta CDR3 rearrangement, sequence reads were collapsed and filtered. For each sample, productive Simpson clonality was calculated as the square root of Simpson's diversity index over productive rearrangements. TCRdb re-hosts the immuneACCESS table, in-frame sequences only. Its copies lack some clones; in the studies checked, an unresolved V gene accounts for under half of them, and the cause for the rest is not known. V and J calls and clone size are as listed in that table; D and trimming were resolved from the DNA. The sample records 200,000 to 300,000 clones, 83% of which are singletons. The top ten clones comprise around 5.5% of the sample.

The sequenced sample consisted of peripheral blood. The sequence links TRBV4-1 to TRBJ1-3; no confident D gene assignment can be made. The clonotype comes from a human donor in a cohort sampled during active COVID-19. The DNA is TGCGCCAGCAGCCAAGGATGGAGCTCTGGAAACACCATATATTTT. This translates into CASSQGWSSGNTIYF.